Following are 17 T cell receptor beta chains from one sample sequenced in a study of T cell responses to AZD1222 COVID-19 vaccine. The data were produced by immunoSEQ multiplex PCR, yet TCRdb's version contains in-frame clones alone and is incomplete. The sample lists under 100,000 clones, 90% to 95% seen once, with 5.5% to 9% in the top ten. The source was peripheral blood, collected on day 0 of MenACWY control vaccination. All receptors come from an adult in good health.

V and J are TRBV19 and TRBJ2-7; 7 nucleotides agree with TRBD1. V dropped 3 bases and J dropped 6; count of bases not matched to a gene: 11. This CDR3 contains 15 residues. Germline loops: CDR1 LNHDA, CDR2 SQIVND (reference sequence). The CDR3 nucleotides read TGTGCCAGTAGTATGAGCGGCAGGGGGTCGATCGAGCAGTACTTC. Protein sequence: CASSMSGRGSIEQYF.

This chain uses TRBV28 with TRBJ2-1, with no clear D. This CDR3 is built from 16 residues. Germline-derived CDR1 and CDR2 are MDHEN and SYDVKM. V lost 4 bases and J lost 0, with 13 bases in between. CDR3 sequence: CASSSTDGSSYNEQFF. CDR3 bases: TGTGCCAGCAGTTCTACGGACGGTAGCTCCTACAATGAGCAGTTCTTC.

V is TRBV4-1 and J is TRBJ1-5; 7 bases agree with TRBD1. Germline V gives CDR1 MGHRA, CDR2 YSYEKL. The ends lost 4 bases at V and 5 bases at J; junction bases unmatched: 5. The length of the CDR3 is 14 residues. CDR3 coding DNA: TGCGCCAGCAGCCCCGAGGGGGCCGATCAGCCCCAGCATTTT. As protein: CASSPEGADQPQHF.

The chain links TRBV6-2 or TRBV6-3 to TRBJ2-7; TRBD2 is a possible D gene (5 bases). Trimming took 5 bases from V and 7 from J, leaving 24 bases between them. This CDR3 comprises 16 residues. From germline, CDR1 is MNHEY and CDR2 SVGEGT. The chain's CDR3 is CASSRIRADSTDEQYF. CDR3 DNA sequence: TGTGCCAGCAGTAGGATCCGGGCGGACTCAACTGATGAGCAGTACTTC.

The CDR3 DNA reads as TGCGCCAGCAGCAAAGAGGGGTTGTGGAATGAAAAACTGTTTTTT. Translating gives CASSKEGLWNEKLFF. This chain uses TRBV5-1 with TRBJ1-4, with D perhaps TRBD1 (5 bases). This CDR3 spans 15 amino acids. V gave up 4 bases and J gave up 5 bases, with 15 bases separating them. Germline values: CDR1 SGHRS, CDR2 YFSETQ.

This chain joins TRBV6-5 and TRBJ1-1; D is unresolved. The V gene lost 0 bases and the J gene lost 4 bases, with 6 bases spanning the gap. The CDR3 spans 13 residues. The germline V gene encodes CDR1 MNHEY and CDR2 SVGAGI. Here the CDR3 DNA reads TGTGCCAGCAGTTACTCGTACGGCACTGAAGCTTTCTTT. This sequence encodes CASSYSYGTEAFF.

The CDR3 sequence: CASSQPSGQGLGYTF. The CDR3 DNA follows: TGTGCCAGCAGCCAACCTTCTGGACAGGGACTCGGCTACACCTTC. This chain links TRBV6-6 with TRBJ1-2; 8 positions match TRBD1. V was clipped by 6 bases and J by 8 bases; unmatched bases: 14. The CDR3 spans 15 residues. Per germline, CDR1 MNHNY and CDR2 SVGAGI (reference sequence).

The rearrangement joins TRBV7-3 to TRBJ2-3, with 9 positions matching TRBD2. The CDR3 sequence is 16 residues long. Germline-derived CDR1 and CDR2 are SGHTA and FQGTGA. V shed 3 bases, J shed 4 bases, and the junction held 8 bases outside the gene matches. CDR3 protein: CASSLISGRRSDTQYF. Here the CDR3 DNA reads TGTGCCAGCAGCTTGATTAGCGGGAGAAGATCAGATACGCAGTATTTT. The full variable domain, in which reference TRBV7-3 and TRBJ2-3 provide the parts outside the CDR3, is GAGVSQTPSNKVTEKGKYVELRCDPISGHTALYWYRQSLGQGPEFLIYFQGTGAADDSGLPNDRFFAVRPEGSVSTLKIQRTERGDSAVYLCASSLISGRRSDTQYFGPGTRLTVL.

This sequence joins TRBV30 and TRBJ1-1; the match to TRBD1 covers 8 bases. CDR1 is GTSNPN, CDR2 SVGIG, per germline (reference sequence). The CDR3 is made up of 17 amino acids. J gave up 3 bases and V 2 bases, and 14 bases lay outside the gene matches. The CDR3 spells CAWSSDQTGGGYTEAFF. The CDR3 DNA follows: TGTGCCTGGAGTTCCGACCAAACAGGGGGGGGTTACACTGAAGCTTTCTTT.

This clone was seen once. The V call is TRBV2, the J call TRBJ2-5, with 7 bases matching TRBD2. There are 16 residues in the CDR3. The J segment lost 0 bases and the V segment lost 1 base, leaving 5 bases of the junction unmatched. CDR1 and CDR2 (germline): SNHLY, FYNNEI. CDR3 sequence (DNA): TGTGCCAGCAGTGAAGGTCTAGCGGCCTACCAAGAGACCCAGTACTTC. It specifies CASSEGLAAYQETQYF.

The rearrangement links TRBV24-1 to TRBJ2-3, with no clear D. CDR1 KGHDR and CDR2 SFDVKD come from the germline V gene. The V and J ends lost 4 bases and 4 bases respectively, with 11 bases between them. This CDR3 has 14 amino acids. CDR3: CATSDFPKADTQYF. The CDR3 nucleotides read TGTGCCACCAGTGACTTCCCGAAGGCAGATACGCAGTATTTT.

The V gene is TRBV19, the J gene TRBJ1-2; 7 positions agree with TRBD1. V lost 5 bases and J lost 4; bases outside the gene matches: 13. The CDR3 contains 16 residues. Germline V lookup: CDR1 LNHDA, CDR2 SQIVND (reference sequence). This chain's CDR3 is CASSQYPQGVSYGYTF. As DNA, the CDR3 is TGTGCCAGTAGTCAATATCCCCAGGGGGTGAGCTATGGCTACACCTTC. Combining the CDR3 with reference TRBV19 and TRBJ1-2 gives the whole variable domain DGGITQSPKYLFRKEGQNVTLSCEQNLNHDAMYWYRQDPGQGLRLIYYSQIVNDFQKGDIAEGYSVSREKKESFPLTVTSAQKNPTAFYLCASSQYPQGVSYGYTFGSGTRLTVV.

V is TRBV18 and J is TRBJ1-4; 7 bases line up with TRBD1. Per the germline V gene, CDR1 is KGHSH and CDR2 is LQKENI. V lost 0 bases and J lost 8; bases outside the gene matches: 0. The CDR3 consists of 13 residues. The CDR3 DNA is TGTGCCAGCTCACCACCGGGACAGGAAAAACTGTTTTTT. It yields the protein CASSPPGQEKLFF.

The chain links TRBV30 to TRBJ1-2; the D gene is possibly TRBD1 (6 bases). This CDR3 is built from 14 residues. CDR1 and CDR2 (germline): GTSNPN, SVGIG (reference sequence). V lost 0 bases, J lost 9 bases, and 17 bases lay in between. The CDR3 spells CAWSVRGTQQSYTF. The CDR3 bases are TGTGCCTGGAGTGTTCGTGGGACACAGCAAAGCTACACCTTC.

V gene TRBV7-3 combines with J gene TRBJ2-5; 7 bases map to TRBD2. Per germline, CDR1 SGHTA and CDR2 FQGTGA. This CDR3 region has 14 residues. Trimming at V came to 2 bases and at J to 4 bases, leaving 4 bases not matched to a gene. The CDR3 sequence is CASSLGAGVETQYF. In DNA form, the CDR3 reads TGTGCCAGCAGCTTAGGGGCGGGGGTAGAGACCCAGTACTTC.

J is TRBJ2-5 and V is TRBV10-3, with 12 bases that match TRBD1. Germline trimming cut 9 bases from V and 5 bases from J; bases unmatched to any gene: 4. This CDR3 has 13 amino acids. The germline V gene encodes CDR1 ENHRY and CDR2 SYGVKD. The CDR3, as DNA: TGTGCCATTGGGACAGGGGGCGTGGAGACCCAGTACTTC. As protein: CAIGTGGVETQYF.

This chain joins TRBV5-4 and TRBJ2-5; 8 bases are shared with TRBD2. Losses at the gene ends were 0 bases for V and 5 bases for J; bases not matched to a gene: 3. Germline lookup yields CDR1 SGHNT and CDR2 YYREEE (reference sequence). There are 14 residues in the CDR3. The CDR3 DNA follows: TGTGCCAGCAGCTTGGAGGGCGGGAGGGAGACCCAGTACTTC. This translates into CASSLEGGRETQYF. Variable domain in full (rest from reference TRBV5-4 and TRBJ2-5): ETGVTQSPTHLIKTRGQQVTLRCSSQSGHNTVSWYQQALGQGPQFIFQYYREEENGRGNFPPRFSGLQFPNYSSELNVNALELDDSALYLCASSLEGGRETQYFGPGTRLLVL.